This T cell receptor (beta chain) was sequenced for a study of CD8+ T cells in alopecia areata. Study in general: Scoring of severity for treated patients was based on percentage of affected scalp area. Findings and caveats of the study: Mice showed TCR sharing more clearly than patients did, possibly owing to HLA. In scalp and blood, many expanded lesional clones persisted during tofacitinib.

Notes on this clone: Antigen specificity is unknown.

It was cDNA, reverse transcribed from extracted RNA, that served as the sequencing template. Data came from immunoSEQ multiplex PCR; TCRdb stores just in-frame clones and leaves some out. This table holds 200,000 to 250,000 clones, 64% found once. Described treatment: oral pan-JAK inhibitor, 5-10 mg twice daily. The CDR3 contains 14 residues. The V end lost 2 bases, the J end lost 6 bases, and 14 bases lay between the germline ends. CDR1 is SGHVS and CDR2 is FNYEAQ in the germline V gene. This TCR derives from a human donor with alopecia areata. The sequenced sample was CD4+ T cells sorted from blood, obtained at week 4, from a patient treated with tofacitinib. This chain joins TRBV7-6 and TRBJ2-7; no reliable D call. DNA of the CDR3: TGTGCCAGCAGCTTACAGCAGGACCAGGCCGAGCAGTACTTC. Translated, it gives CASSLQQDQAEQYF.